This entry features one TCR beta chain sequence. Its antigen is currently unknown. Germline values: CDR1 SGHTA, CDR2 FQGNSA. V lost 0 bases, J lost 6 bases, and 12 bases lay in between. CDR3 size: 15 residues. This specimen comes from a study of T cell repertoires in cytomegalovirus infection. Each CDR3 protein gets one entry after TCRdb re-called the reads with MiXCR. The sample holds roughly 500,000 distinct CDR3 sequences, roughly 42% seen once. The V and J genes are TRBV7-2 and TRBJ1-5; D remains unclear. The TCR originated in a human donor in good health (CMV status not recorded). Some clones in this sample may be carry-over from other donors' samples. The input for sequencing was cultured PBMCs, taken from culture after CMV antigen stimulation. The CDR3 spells CASSLAGEEFQPQHF. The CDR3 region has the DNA TGTGCCAGCAGCTTAGCCGGGGAGGAGTTTCAGCCCCAGCATTTT.